This T cell receptor beta chain originates from a study of T cell repertoires in cytomegalovirus infection. This CDR3 is 13 amino acids long. Trimming took 7 bases from V and 5 from J; bases not matched to a gene: 8. Germline V gene lookup returns CDR1 WSHSY and CDR2 SAAADI. TCRdb reprocessed the reads via MiXCR and lists one record per CDR3 protein. The table lists about 100,000 distinct CDR3 sequences, 20% to 25% of them singletons, with around 42% in the top ten. This receptor was taken from a human donor in good health (CMV status not recorded). Some clones in this sample may be carry-over from other donors' samples. The chain carries TRBV10-2 and TRBJ2-7; 7 bases align to TRBD1. The sample consisted of CD8+ T cells from PBMCs. CDR3 sequence reads: CASTQGVLDEQYF. The CDR3 DNA follows: TGCGCCAGCACCCAGGGGGTCCTCGACGAGCAGTACTTC.